This T cell receptor (beta chain) was captured by sequencing in a study of identical twins. Overall study results and limits: Twins' excess sharing was less marked for out-of-frame beta sequences. Compared with models, monozygotic twins showed more out-of-frame TCR alpha sharing. While abundant cord blood beta clonotypes carried fewer insertions, memory repertoires showed no such pattern. Without tracking the same donors, conclusions rested on cross-sectional statistical analysis.

A remark on this clonotype: Its cognate antigen is unknown.

MiXCR was run by TCRdb on the 5' RACE reads, yielding one entry per CDR3 protein. This sample carries roughly 250,000 distinct CDR3 sequences, 6% to 8.5% of them seen once, and the ten largest clones take over 5%. Germline V gene sequence: CDR1 SGDLS, CDR2 YYNGEE. J gave up 7 bases and V 2 bases, and 6 bases lay outside the gene matches. This CDR3 region has 15 residues. These same records also appear under a second study, on yellow fever vaccine responses in identical twins.

Material for sequencing was CD8+ T cells sorted from blood. This TCR was sampled from a woman aged 18-29 years in good health. This chain uses TRBV9 with TRBJ2-3, with TRBD2 matching over 11 bases. CDR3 coding DNA: TGTGCCAGCAGCGTGCGGCTAGCGGGGGGAAATACGCAGTATTTT. This translates into CASSVRLAGGNTQYF.